This note documents a single T cell receptor beta chain sequence. As yet, its antigen is unknown. The data stem from a study of T cell responses to AZD1222 COVID-19 vaccine. TCRdb keeps only in-frame clones here, not all; method: immunoSEQ multiplex PCR. The sample lists roughly 150,000 clones, approximately 89% occurring once. Broader study findings: Reports say nearly half of spike-specific TCRs go after unmutated variant regions. No repertoire was sampled before or during the peak T cell response, only after it.

Germline loops: CDR1 LGHNA, CDR2 YNFKEQ. Trimming cost V 1 base and J 4 bases; bases outside gene matches: 11. This CDR3 spans 19 amino acids. The chain is built from TRBV4-2 and TRBJ2-3; 13 nucleotides align to TRBD2. Specimen: peripheral blood, collected 28 days after the second AZD1222 dose. This TCR was recovered from an adult who received the AZD1222 COVID-19 vaccine. The CDR3 DNA is TGTGCCAGCAGCCAAGCCCCCCCCGGGACTAGCGGGACGGCAGATACGCAGTATTTT. This encodes CASSQAPPGTSGTADTQYF.